The present entry profiles one T cell receptor beta chain with its context. Only in-frame clones appear in the TCRdb table, and some are missing; sequencing was by immunoSEQ multiplex PCR. The sample has around 7,000 clones, 95% to 98% seen once. Blood donors were healthy children aged 16-56 months and healthy nonsmoking adults. This entry belongs to a study of naive CD8 T cells in extremely preterm neonates. Germline-derived CDR1 and CDR2 are MDHEN and SYDVKM. The CDR3 has 15 residues. The germline V and J ends were trimmed by 5 bases and 5 bases, with 15 bases remaining between them. The sample comprised naive CD8+ T cells from blood. This rearrangement joins TRBV28 to TRBJ1-4; no clear D. The sequence derives from a human donor in good health. For the CDR3, the DNA is TGTGCCAGCAGTCTTCCGCGGGGTGGAAATGAAAAACTGTTTTTT. Translating it yields CASSLPRGGNEKLFF.